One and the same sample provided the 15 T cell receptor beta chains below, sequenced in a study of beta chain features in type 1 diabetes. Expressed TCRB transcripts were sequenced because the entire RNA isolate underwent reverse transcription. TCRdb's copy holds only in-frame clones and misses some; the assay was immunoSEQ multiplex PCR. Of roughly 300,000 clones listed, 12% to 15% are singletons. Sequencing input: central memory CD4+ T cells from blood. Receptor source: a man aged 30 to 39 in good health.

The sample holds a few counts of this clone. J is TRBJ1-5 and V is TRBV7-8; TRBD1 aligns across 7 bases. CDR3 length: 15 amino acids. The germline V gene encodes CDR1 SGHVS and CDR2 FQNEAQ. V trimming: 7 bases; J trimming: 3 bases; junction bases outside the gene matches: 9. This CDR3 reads CASKVTGDFNQPQHF. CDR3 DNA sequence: TGTGCCAGCAAAGTAACAGGGGACTTCAATCAGCCCCAGCATTTT.

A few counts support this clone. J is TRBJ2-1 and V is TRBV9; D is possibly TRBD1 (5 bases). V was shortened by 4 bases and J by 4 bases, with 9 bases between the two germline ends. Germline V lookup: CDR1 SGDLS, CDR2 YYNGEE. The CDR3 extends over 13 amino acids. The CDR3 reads CASSPQGYNEQFF. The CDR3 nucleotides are TGTGCCAGCAGCCCCCAGGGTTACAATGAGCAGTTCTTC.

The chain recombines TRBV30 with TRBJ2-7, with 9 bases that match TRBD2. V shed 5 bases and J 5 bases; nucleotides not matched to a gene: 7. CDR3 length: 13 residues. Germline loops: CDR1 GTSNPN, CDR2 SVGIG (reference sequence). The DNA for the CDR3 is TGTGCCTGGGGGGCGGGAGGGCCACACGAGCAGTACGTC. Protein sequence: CAWGAGGPHEQYV.

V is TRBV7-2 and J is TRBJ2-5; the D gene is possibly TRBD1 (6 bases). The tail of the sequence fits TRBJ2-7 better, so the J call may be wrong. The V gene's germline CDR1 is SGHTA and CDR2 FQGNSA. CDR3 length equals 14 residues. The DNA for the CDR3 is TGTGCCAGCAGCCAACGGCAGGGGCTCTACGAGCAGTACTTC. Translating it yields CASSQRQGLYEQYF.

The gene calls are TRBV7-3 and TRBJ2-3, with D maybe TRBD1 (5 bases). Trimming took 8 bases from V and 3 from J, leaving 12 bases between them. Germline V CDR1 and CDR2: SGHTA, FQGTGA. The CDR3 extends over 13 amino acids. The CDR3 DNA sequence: TGTGCCAGCTCACAGGCAAGGACAGATACGCAGTATTTT. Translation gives CASSQARTDTQYF. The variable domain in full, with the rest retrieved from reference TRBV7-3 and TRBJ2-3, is GAGVSQTPSNKVTEKGKYVELRCDPISGHTALYWYRQSLGQGPEFLIYFQGTGAADDSGLPNDRFFAVRPEGSVSTLKIQRTERGDSAVYLCASSQARTDTQYFGPGTRLTVL.

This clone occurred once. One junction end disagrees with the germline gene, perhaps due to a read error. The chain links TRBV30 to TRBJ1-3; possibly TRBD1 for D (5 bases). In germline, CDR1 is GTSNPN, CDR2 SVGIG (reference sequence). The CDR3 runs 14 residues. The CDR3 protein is CTWGTAGRGNTIYF. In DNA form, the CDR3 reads TGTACCTGGGGGACGGCAGGGAGGGGAAACACCATATATTTT.

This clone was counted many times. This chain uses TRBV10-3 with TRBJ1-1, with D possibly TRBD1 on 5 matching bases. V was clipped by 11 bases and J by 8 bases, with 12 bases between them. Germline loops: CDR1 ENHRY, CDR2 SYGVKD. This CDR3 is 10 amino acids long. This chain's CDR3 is CASGEGEAFF. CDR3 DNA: TGTGCCTCGGGGGAAGGAGAAGCTTTCTTT.

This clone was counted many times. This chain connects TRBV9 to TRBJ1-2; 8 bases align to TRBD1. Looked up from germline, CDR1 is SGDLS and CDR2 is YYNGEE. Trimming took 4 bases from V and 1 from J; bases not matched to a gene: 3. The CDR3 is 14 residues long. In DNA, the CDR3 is TGTGCCAGCAGCCGCGACAGGGGTAACTATGGCTACACCTTC. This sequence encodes CASSRDRGNYGYTF.

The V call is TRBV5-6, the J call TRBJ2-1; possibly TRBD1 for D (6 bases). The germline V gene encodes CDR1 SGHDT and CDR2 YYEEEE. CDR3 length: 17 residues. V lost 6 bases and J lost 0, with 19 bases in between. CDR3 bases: TGTGCCAGCATTAATAGCAGGGGCGTAAGCTCCTACAATGAGCAGTTCTTC. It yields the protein CASINSRGVSSYNEQFF.

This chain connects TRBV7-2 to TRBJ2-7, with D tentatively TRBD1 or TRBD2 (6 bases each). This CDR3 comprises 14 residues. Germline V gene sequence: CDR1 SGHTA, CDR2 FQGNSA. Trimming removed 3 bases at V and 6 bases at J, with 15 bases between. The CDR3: CASSLGRGGPEQYF. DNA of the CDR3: TGTGCCAGCAGCTTGGGAAGAGGGGGGCCCGAGCAGTACTTC. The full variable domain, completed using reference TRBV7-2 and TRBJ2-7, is GAGVSQSPSNKVTEKGKDVELRCDPISGHTALYWYRQSLGQGLEFLIYFQGNSAPDKSGLPSDRFSAERTGGSVSTLTIQRTQQEDSAVYLCASSLGRGGPEQYFGPGTRLTVT.

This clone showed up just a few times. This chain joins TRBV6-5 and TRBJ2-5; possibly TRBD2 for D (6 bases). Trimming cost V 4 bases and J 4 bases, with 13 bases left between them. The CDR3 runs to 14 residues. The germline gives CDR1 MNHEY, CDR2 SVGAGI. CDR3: CASSWVNGGETQYF. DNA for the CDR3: TGTGCCAGCAGTTGGGTGAACGGGGGAGAGACCCAGTACTTC.

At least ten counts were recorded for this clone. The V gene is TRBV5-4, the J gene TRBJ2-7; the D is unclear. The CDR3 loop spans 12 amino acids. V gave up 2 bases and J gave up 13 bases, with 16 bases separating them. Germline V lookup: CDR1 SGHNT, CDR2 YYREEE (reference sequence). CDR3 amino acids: CASSFDSTGEYF. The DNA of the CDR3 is TGTGCCAGCAGCTTTGACTCTACGGGTGAATACTTC.

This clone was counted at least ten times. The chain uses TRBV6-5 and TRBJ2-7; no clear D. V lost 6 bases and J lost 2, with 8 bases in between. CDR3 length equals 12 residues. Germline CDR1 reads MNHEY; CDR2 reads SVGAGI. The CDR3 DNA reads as TGTGCCAGCAGGGACCTAGCCTACGAGCAGTACTTC. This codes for CASRDLAYEQYF.

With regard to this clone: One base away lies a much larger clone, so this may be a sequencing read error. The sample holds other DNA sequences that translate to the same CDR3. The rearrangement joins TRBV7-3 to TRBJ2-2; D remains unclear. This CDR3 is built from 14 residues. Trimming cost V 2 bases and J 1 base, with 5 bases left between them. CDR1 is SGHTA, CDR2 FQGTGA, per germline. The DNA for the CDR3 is TGTGCCAGCAGCTTATCTGGGAACACCGGGGAGCTGTTTTTT. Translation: CASSLSGNTGELFF.

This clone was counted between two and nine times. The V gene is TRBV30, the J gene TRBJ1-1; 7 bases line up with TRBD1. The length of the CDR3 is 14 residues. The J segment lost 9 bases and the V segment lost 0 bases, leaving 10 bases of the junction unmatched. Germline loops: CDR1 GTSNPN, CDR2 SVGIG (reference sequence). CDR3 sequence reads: CAWSVRGPGQKAFF. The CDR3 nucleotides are TGTGCCTGGAGTGTAAGGGGGCCGGGACAGAAAGCTTTCTTT.